This T cell receptor (beta chain) was captured in a study of patients and donors after allogeneic stem cell transplantation. The trim removed 0 bases at V and 0 bases at J, leaving 5 bases unmatched. The CDR3 is 18 amino acids. Germline V gives CDR1 SGHRS, CDR2 YFSETQ. TCRdb reanalysed the RT-PCR reads using MiXCR and keeps one entry per CDR3 protein. The profile covers about 30,000 distinct CDR3 sequences, with roughly 7.3% appearing a single time and 45% to 60% taken by the ten largest. In its sample, this clonotype was seen once. This clonotype originated in a human donor who was either an allogeneic HSCT recipient or a stem cell or donor lymphocyte infusion donor (not recorded which). It is not recorded whose cells these are; they may come from a transplant donor. J is TRBJ2-1 and V is TRBV5-1; 11 nucleotides match TRBD2. Sequencing was performed on blood, either unsorted or a sorted T cell fraction (not recorded which). The CDR3 nucleotides are TGCGCCAGCAGCTTGGTACCGGGACTAGCGGACTCCTACAATGAGCAGTTCTTC. This codes for CASSLVPGLADSYNEQFF.